What follows is one T cell receptor (beta chain) and its context. Libraries were prepared by immunoSEQ multiplex PCR; TCRdb keeps only in-frame clonotypes and omits some of them. The top ten hold about 7.3% of the sample, which has tens of thousands of clones, over 70% seen once. These data originate in a study of OX40 agonist ivuxolimab in advanced cancers. On the study more broadly: Each dose-escalation patient presented with hepatocellular carcinoma, melanoma, renal cell or head and neck cancer.

The germline V gene encodes CDR1 MNHEY and CDR2 SVGAGI. V lost 6 bases to trimming and J lost 5 bases, with 11 bases between them. This CDR3 spans 13 amino acids. The gene calls are TRBV6-5 and TRBJ2-1; D uncertain. The receptor's source is an adult with an advanced solid tumor such as melanoma, head and neck, liver or kidney cancer. This material consisted of CD4+ or CD8+ T cells sorted from blood, taken in a trial of the OX40 agonist ivuxolimab. CDR3 protein: CASRKNLDNEQFF. The CDR3 bases are TGTGCCAGCAGGAAGAATCTTGACAATGAGCAGTTCTTC.